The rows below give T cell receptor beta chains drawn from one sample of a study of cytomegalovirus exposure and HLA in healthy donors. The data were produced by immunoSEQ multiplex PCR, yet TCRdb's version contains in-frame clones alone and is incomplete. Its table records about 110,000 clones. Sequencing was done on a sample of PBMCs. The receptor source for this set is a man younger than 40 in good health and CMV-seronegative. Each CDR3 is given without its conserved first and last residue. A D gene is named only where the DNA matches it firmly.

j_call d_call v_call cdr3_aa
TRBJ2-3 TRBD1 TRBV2 ASSRGQGTDTQY
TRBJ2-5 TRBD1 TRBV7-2 ASRLDRPLETQY
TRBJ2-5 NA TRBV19 ASSKGGREETQY
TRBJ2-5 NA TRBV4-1 ASSQGRKGSSETQY
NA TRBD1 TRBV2 ASVFSGTGAYEQY
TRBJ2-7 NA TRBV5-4 ASSLGQGTDEQY
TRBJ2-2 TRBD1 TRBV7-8 ASSRGQGSTGELF
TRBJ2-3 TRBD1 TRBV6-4 ASSDPLQGVSTDTQY
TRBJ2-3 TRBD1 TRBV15 ATSLGQGLPDTQY
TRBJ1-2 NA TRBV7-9 ASSSSNYGYT
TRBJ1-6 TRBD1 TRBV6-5 ASSYSRTGSSPLH
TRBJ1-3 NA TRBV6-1 ASSEGRVGNTIY
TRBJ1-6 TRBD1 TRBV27 ASSPIFGQGRRSPLH
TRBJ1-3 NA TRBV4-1 ASSPWTAGNTIY
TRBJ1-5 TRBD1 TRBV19 ASSTDREGNQPQH
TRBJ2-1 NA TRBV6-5 ASSYGGPPDEQF
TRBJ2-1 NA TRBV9 ASSARDNEQF